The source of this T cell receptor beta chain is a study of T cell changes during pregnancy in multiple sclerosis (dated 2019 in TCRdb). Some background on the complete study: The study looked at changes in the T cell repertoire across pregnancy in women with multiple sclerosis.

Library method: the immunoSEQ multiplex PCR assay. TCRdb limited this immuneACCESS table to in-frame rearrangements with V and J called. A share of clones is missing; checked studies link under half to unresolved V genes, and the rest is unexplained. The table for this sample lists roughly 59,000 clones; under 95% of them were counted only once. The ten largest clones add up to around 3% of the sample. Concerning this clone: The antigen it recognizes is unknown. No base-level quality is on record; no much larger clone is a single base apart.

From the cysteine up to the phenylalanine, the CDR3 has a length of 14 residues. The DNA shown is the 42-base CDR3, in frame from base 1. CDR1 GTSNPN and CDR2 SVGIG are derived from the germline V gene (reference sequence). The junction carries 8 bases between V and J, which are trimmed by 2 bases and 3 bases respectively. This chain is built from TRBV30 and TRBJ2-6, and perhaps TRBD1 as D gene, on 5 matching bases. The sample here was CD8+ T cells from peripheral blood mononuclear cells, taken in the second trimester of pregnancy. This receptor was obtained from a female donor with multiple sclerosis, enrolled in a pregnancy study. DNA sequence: TGTGCCTGGAGTCCAGGGTTTGGGGCCAACGTCCTGACTTTC. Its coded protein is CAWSPGFGANVLTF.